This T cell receptor (beta chain) is drawn from a study of response to subunit inactivated influenza vaccine. General study results and limits: Only a handful of new T cells, the authors suggested, are recruited with each seasonal influenza vaccination.

TCRdb called the RT-PCR reads again in MiXCR, with one record for every CDR3 protein. This repertoire shows around 790,000 distinct CDR3 sequences, around 20% found once; its top ten account for 10% to 13%. This clonotype appeared a few times. Its antigen is undetermined. V shed 3 bases and J 6 bases; nucleotides not matched to a gene: 10. This CDR3 is built from 18 residues. Per the germline V gene, CDR1 is KGHDR and CDR2 is SFDVKD. The sequence derives from a man aged 50 to 60 who received an inactivated influenza vaccine. J is TRBJ2-1 and V is TRBV24-1; 13 bases map to TRBD2. The source material was PBMCs from blood, sampled less than 6 days after vaccination. CDR3 DNA: TGTGCCACCAGTGATGCGGGACTAGCGGGAACCTACTCCAATGAGCAGTTCTTC. It specifies CATSDAGLAGTYSNEQFF.